A selection of T cell receptor beta chains follows, all from one sample in a study of blood T cell repertoires in COVID-19. Generated by immunoSEQ multiplex PCR, the TCRdb table keeps only in-frame clones and is missing some. The data contain 200,000 to 250,000 clones, approximately 80% of them seen just once; the ten biggest clones take up 4.9%. Sequenced: peripheral blood. The receptors originated from an elderly woman with active or convalescent COVID-19. Each CDR3 is given with its conserved first and last residue. A D gene is named only where the DNA matches it firmly. A clone size is listed for some rows: how often the clone was seen (once, few, many), or a class if it is expanded.

>.|.|TRBJ2-7|TRBV18
TGTGCCAGCTCACTTGCCGGGACTCCCAAATACGAGCAGTACTTC
CASSLAGTPKYEQYF
>.|.|TRBJ1-1|TRBV7-9
TGTGCCAGCAGCTTACAACAGGGAACCACTGAAGCTTTCTTT
CASSLQQGTTEAFF
>TRBD1|once|TRBJ2-7|TRBV4-1
TGCGCCAGCAGCCAAGATGGCACAGGGGACGACGAGCAGTACTTC
CASSQDGTGDDEQYF
>.|.|TRBJ1-6|TRBV3-1/TRBV3-2
TGTGCCAGCAGGCTACACCAAAAAGATCGAGGGCGTTCACCCCTCCACTTT
CASRLHQKDRGRSPLHF
>.|.|TRBJ2-1|TRBV10-1
TGCGCCAGCAGTGACGGCGGACATCAGTTCTTC
CASSDGGHQFF
>.|.|TRBJ2-2|TRBV2
TGTGCCAGCAGTGTGACTAAGAACACCGGGGAGCTGTTTTTT
CASSVTKNTGELFF
>.|.|TRBJ1-1|TRBV6-5
TGTGCCAGCAGTTATGGTCAGTCGAACACTGAAGCTTTCTTT
CASSYGQSNTEAFF
>.|.|TRBJ2-5|TRBV7-9
TGTGCCAGCAGAGCCGCGGGGGAGACCCAGTACTTC
CASRAAGETQYF
>TRBD2|.|TRBJ2-1|TRBV5-4
TGTGCCAGCAGAATTAGCGGGGGGGAGGGAGAGCAGTTCTTC
CASRISGGEGEQFF
>TRBD2|.|TRBJ2-2|TRBV6-1
TGTGCCAGCAGTGGGGGACTAGCGGGGGAAAGGAACACCGGGGAGCTGTTTTTT
CASSGGLAGERNTGELFF
>TRBD1|few|TRBJ1-4|TRBV6-5
TGTGCCAGCAGTTACCGAACAGGGGCGAGAGAAAAACTGTTTTTT
CASSYRTGAREKLFF
>TRBD2|.|TRBJ2-1|TRBV6-1
TGTGCCAGCAGTGAAGCGACTAGCGTACAGTTCTTC
CASSEATSVQFF
>TRBD1|few|TRBJ2-7|TRBV28
TGTGCCAGCAGTCACGGGACAGGATCGCCCTACGAGCAGTACTTC
CASSHGTGSPYEQYF
>.|.|TRBJ1-1|TRBV5-8
TGTGCCAGCAGCGCGGCGAGAATGAACACTGAAGCTTTCTTT
CASSAARMNTEAFF
>TRBD1|.|TRBJ1-1|TRBV18
TGTGCCAGCTCACCCCTCCCGGGACAGACGAACACTGAAGCTTTCTTT
CASSPLPGQTNTEAFF
>TRBD2|.|TRBJ2-3|TRBV3-1/TRBV3-2
TGTGCCAGCAGCCAGTATACGGGACTAGCGGGGGGCAGGAGTTCAGATACGCAGTATTTT
CASSQYTGLAGGRSSDTQYF
>.|few|TRBJ1-4|TRBV5-1
TGCGCCAGCAGCTTGAACGGGGGGCCTAATGAAAAACTGTTTTTT
CASSLNGGPNEKLFF
>.|.|TRBJ2-1|TRBV5-6
TGTGCCAGCAGCTTGGGTGGAGGGTTGAAGCAGTTCTTC
CASSLGGGLKQFF
>.|.|TRBJ2-3|TRBV2
TGTGCCAGCATCAGTAGCAGCTCTAGCACAGATACGCAGTATTTT
CASISSSSSTDTQYF
>.|.|TRBJ1-1|TRBV19
TGTGCCAGTAGCCCCCCGTCGACGGGTCTCTCGGAAGCTTTCTTT
CASSPPSTGLSEAFF
>TRBD1|few|TRBJ2-7|TRBV10-3
TGTGCCATCAGTGGCGGACCGGGACAGAACTACGAGCAGTACTTC
CAISGGPGQNYEQYF
>.|.|TRBJ2-1|TRBV30
TGTGCCTGGAGTGTAAACACGTACAATGAGCAGTTCTTC
CAWSVNTYNEQFF
>.|.|TRBJ1-4|TRBV5-4
TGTGCCAGCAGCTTGGCGGGGAGGGGTGAAAAACTGTTTTTT
CASSLAGRGEKLFF
>.|.|TRBJ2-7|TRBV6-5
TGTGCCAGCAGGCTACAGGAAGTCTCCTACGAGCAGTACTTC
CASRLQEVSYEQYF
>TRBD1|.|TRBJ2-5|TRBV5-5
TGTGCCAGCAGCTTCGGACAGGGGGCGCGGGAGACCCAGTACTTC
CASSFGQGARETQYF
>.|.|TRBJ1-4|TRBV27
TGTGCCAGCAGTCCCGCAACTAATGAAAAACTGTTTTTT
CASSPATNEKLFF
>TRBD2|.|TRBJ2-1|TRBV5-1
TGCGCCAGCAGAGACGGGACTAACGTCAACAATGAGCAGTTCTTC
CASRDGTNVNNEQFF
>.|.|TRBJ1-1|TRBV11-2
TGTGCCAGCAGCTTAGAGCCGGGATCGAACACTGAAGCTTTCTTT
CASSLEPGSNTEAFF
>.|.|TRBJ2-1|TRBV9
TGTGCCAGCAGCGTGGGGACTGTCTATAGTGGGCTAAATGAGCAGTTCTTC
CASSVGTVYSGLNEQFF
>TRBD2|.|TRBJ2-7|TRBV2
TGTGCCAGCAGGGCCACTAGCGGGGGGGCCAAGTACGAGCAGTACTTC
CASRATSGGAKYEQYF
>.|.|TRBJ2-1|TRBV27
TGTGCCAGCAGTTCACAGGGTTGGGATGAGCAGTTCTTC
CASSSQGWDEQFF
>TRBD1|once|TRBJ1-1|TRBV3-1/TRBV3-2
TGTGCCAGCAGCCAAGAACAGGGGTTCGCTGAAGCTTTCTTT
CASSQEQGFAEAFF
>TRBD2|.|TRBJ2-7|TRBV19
TGTGCCAGTAGTACGGGACTAGCGGTTGGCGAGCAGTACTTC
CASSTGLAVGEQYF
>.|.|TRBJ1-2|TRBV30
TGTGCCTGGACAGGCTGGGTGGTAAATGGCTACACCTTC
CAWTGWVVNGYTF